The source of this T cell receptor beta chain is a study of T-cell memory formation after mild COVID-19. In its sample, this clonotype was seen a few times. Its specificity is not known. TCRdb used MiXCR to reprocess the 5' RACE reads, holding one entry per CDR3 protein. There are over 150,000 distinct CDR3 sequences in the sample; roughly a fifth occur only once, and 23% lies in the top ten. General study findings and limits: Among contracting clones, CD4+ were mainly CM/EM and CD8+ enriched in EMRA. In pre-infection memory, a portion of responding clones appeared, which suggested that cross-reactive memory joined.

Sequencing was done on a sample of PBMCs or a T cell subset sorted from them (not recorded which). This receptor was taken from an adult woman who had mild COVID-19 (a few samples of this study predate the infection). Cell type and time point are not known.

CDR3 nucleotide sequence: TGTGCCACCAGTGATCAGGATGGGGATCAGCCCCAGCATTTT. It yields the protein CATSDQDGDQPQHF. The V and J genes are TRBV24-1 and TRBJ1-5, with D uncertain. V was cut by 3 bases and J by 5 bases, with 10 bases left in between. The germline V gene encodes CDR1 KGHDR and CDR2 SFDVKD. The CDR3 runs to 14 residues.